A single sample gave rise to the 11 T cell receptor beta chains below, sequenced in a study of blood T cell repertoires in COVID-19. Method: immunoSEQ multiplex PCR; TCRdb's copy keeps in-frame clones and lacks some. Altogether 200,000 to 250,000 clones are present, 89% being singletons, with the ten largest covering 5.5% to 8%. The source material was peripheral blood. These receptors were collected from a man in his fifties or sixties who had recovered from COVID-19.

The V and J genes are TRBV6-2 or TRBV6-3 and TRBJ1-4; possible D gene TRBD1, 5 bases. This CDR3 comprises 16 residues. Trimming shortened V by 1 base and J by 0 bases, and 9 bases separated the two germline ends. Looked up from germline, CDR1 is MNHEY and CDR2 is SVGEGT. CDR3 residues: CASSYLGGATNEKLFF. CDR3 nucleotide sequence: TGTGCCAGCAGTTACTTGGGGGGTGCAACTAATGAAAAACTGTTTTTT.

CDR3 DNA sequence: TGTGCCAGCCATGGGACAGGGGATGGCTACACCTTC. Its protein is CASHGTGDGYTF. The V call is TRBV27, the J call TRBJ1-2; 10 nucleotides line up with TRBD1. V trimming: 8 bases; J trimming: 6 bases; junction bases outside the gene matches: 3. The V gene's germline CDR1 is MNHEY and CDR2 SMNVEV (reference sequence). The CDR3 spans 12 residues.

The V and J genes are TRBV5-6 and TRBJ2-5, with 7 positions matching TRBD2. V was pared by 0 bases and J by 5 bases, with 4 bases of the junction left unmatched. Germline CDR1 is SGHDT and CDR2 is YYEEEE. The CDR3 is made up of 14 amino acids. CDR3 amino acids: CASSLAQRGETQYF. In nucleotides, the CDR3 is TGTGCCAGCAGCTTGGCCCAGCGGGGTGAGACCCAGTACTTC. The entire variable domain, with the rest obtained from reference TRBV5-6 and TRBJ2-5, is as follows: DAGVTQSPTHLIKTRGQQVTLRCSPKSGHDTVSWYQQALGQGPQFIFQYYEEEERQRGNFPDRFSGHQFPNYSSELNVNALLLGDSALYLCASSLAQRGETQYFGPGTRLLVL.

The CDR3 here is CASSNRGGANTEAFF. CDR3 nucleotide sequence: TGTGCCAGTTCAAATCGCGGAGGGGCGAACACTGAAGCTTTCTTT. The J gene is TRBJ1-1, the V gene TRBV6-5; tentative D call: TRBD1 (5 bases). Trimming cost V 9 bases and J 1 base, with 18 bases left between them. CDR1 MNHEY and CDR2 SVGAGI come from the germline V gene. The CDR3 has 15 residues.

The chain employs TRBV10-3 and TRBJ2-5, with 9 bases that match TRBD1. The CDR3 runs to 16 residues. J gave up 4 bases and V 4 bases, and 10 bases lay outside the gene matches. Looked up from germline, CDR1 is ENHRY and CDR2 is SYGVKD. CDR3 protein: CAISAGSGQGRETQYF. The CDR3 region has the DNA TGTGCCATCAGTGCGGGATCGGGACAGGGAAGAGAGACCCAGTACTTC.

The J gene is TRBJ2-4, the V gene TRBV6-1; a weak D match, TRBD1 (5 bases). The CDR3 has 13 amino acids. Germline V gene data show CDR1 as MNHNS and CDR2 as SASEGT. Between the trimmed V and J ends, which lost 0 bases and 7 bases, there was a span of 7 bases. In nucleotides, the CDR3 is TGTGCCAGCAGTGAAGCCAAGGGGAACATTCAGTACTTC. It is translated as CASSEAKGNIQYF.

The chain combines TRBV6-5 with TRBJ1-2; tentative D call: TRBD1 (5 bases). Per germline, CDR1 MNHEY and CDR2 SVGAGI. This CDR3 contains 16 residues. The V end was cut by 0 bases, the J end by 5 bases, with 16 bases between. The CDR3 reads CASSYSGGVGVYGYTF. The DNA for the CDR3 is TGTGCCAGCAGTTACTCGGGAGGGGTTGGGGTATATGGCTACACCTTC.

The J gene is TRBJ1-2, the V gene TRBV27; D gene unclear. The CDR3 is 16 amino acids. Deletions cut 3 bases from V and 6 bases from J, with 20 bases between. Germline assignment: CDR1 MNHEY and CDR2 SMNVEV (reference sequence). CDR3 sequence (DNA): TGTGCCAGCAGTTTTAGGAGGGAAAGGAGATCGGATGGCTACACCTTC. The encoded protein is CASSFRRERRSDGYTF.

The chain recombines TRBV27 with TRBJ1-5; 9 bases agree with TRBD1. Germline CDR1 is MNHEY and CDR2 is SMNVEV (reference sequence). V was pared by 1 base and J by 4 bases, with 2 bases of the junction left unmatched. The CDR3 runs to 15 residues. CDR3 in DNA: TGTGCCAGCAGTTTATACAGGGGGCGAAATCAGCCCCAGCATTTT. It translates to CASSLYRGRNQPQHF.

The chain is built from TRBV13 and TRBJ1-4; TRBD1 matches 7 bases. The CDR3 has 16 amino acids. V shed 5 bases and J 7 bases; nucleotides not matched to a gene: 13. The germline V gene has CDR1 PRHDT and CDR2 FYEKMQ (reference sequence). CDR3 DNA sequence: TGTGCCAGCAGCCATTCCGGGACAGAAACGGGTGAAAAACTGTTTTTT. This sequence encodes CASSHSGTETGEKLFF.

V is TRBV18 and J is TRBJ2-1; D is possibly TRBD2 (5 bases). CDR3 length: 14 amino acids. The germline V gene encodes CDR1 KGHSH and CDR2 LQKENI. The ends were cut back, 3 bases at V and 6 bases at J, with 12 bases in the middle. CDR3 in DNA: TGTGCCAGCTCACCCCGGACTTTGGGCAATGAGCAGTTCTTC. Translated: CASSPRTLGNEQFF.